This T cell receptor beta chain was identified during a study of blood T cell repertoires in COVID-19. Trimming took 1 base from V and 6 from J, leaving 18 bases between them. CDR3 length equals 16 residues. CDR1 is LGHDT and CDR2 is YNNKEL in the germline V gene (reference sequence). Data came from immunoSEQ multiplex PCR; TCRdb stores just in-frame clones and leaves some out. The sample yields under 95,000 clones, approximately 90% seen once. The source is a woman aged 45 to 65 in a cohort sampled during active COVID-19. The specimen sequenced was peripheral blood. The gene calls are TRBV3-1 (or the pseudogene TRBV3-2) and TRBJ1-1, with a tentative D call TRBD1 (6 bases). CDR3 region: CASSQVLTGKRAEAFF. The CDR3 DNA follows: TGTGCCAGCAGCCAAGTCTTAACAGGGAAAAGGGCTGAAGCTTTCTTT.